This paragraph reports one T cell receptor (beta chain). Amplified regions were TCR beta CDR3 sequences from RNA transcripts. Primed by the HTBI set, a first-round RT-PCR was run on the TCR CDR3. TCRdb re-analysed the multiplex PCR reads in MiXCR, keeping a single row per CDR3 protein. The data contain some 300,000 distinct CDR3 sequences, approximately 13% of them seen just once; the ten biggest clones take up approximately 7.9%. This entry comes from a study of T cells in Graves' hyperthyroidism and ophthalmopathy. The germline gives CDR1 MNHEY, CDR2 SMNVEV (reference sequence). Trimming removed 3 bases from V and 2 bases from J, with 4 bases in between. There are 13 residues in the CDR3.

Sequences were obtained from blood. The chain is built from TRBV27 and TRBJ2-2, with D uncertain. This TCR derives from a woman aged 40 to 50 with Graves' hyperthyroidism. DNA for the CDR3: TGTGCCAGCAGTTTCTACAACACCGGGGAGCTGTTTTTT. Its translation is CASSFYNTGELFF.